This TCR beta chain stems from a study of cytomegalovirus exposure and HLA in healthy donors. Study-wide results and limits: When a later analysis was performed, an Asian-associated ancestry cluster reportedly had fewer N-insertions than the approximately 600-donor mean. There were about 160 TCR beta chains listed as cytomegalovirus-associated.

As regards this clone: Its antigen is currently unknown.

A multiplex PCR was run with 60 Vbeta primers and 13 Jbeta primers. As handled by the study authors: An analysis that came later counted 80 million or so unique TCR beta chains, approximately 12 million shared. Clones were sequenced by immunoSEQ multiplex PCR, and TCRdb holds only the in-frame ones, with some missing. That table supplies the V and J calls and clone size; D and trimming were determined from the DNA. This sample yields fewer than 80,000 clones, of which 70% to 75% are seen a single time; roughly 5.7% belongs to the top ten. V shed 6 bases and J shed 6 bases, with 20 bases lying between them. The CDR3 is 15 amino acids. Germline loops: CDR1 MDHEN, CDR2 SYDVKM.

This rearrangement joins TRBV28 to TRBJ1-2; a weak D match, TRBD1 (5 bases). The sample comprised PBMCs. The TCR originated in a woman in her thirties in good health and CMV-seronegative. CDR3 DNA sequence: TGTGCCAGCAGGACCGGCGACGGCAGGGAGGATGGCTACACCTTC. Protein sequence: CASRTGDGREDGYTF.